The entry that follows covers one TCR beta chain sequence. Its antigen is unidentified. This sample was included in a study of cytomegalovirus exposure and HLA in healthy donors. As for the study in general: From HLA-typed donors, an early data release held tens of millions of unique TCRs.

The PCR had 60 Vbeta and 13 Jbeta primers. Generated by immunoSEQ multiplex PCR, the TCRdb table keeps only in-frame clones and is missing some. Of roughly 97,000 clones in the sample, roughly two thirds were seen once. Study conclusions and caveats: Among donors in an Asian-associated ancestry cluster, a later analysis reportedly found fewer N-insertions than the approximately 670-donor mean. In a later analysis, CMV-associated beta chains were mostly HLA-associated, it appeared. In a later analysis, compared with equally common non-associated chains, HLA-associated beta chains were more expanded.

The V gene's germline CDR1 is GTSNPN and CDR2 SVGIG (reference sequence). CDR3 length: 14 amino acids. V gave up 2 bases and J gave up 4 bases; unmatched junction bases: 3. The chain is built from TRBV30 and TRBJ1-2; 11 nucleotides align to TRBD1. Source material: PBMCs. This TCR was recovered from a man aged 40-49 years in good health and CMV-seronegative. CDR3: CAWSSGTGGYGYTF. The CDR3 DNA is TGTGCCTGGAGTTCCGGGACAGGGGGCTATGGCTACACCTTC.